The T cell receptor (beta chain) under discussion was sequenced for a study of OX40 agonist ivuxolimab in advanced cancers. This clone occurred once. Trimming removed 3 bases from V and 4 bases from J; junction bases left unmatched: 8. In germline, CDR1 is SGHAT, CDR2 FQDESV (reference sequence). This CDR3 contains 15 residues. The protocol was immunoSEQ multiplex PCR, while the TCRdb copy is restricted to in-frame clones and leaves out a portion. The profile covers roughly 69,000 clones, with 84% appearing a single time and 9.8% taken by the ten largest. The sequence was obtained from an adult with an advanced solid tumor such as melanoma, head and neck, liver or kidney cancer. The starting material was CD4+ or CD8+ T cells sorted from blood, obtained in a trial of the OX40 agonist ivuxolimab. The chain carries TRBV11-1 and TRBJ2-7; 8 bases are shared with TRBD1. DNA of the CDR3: TGTGCCAGCAGCTTTTCGGCAGGGGGCCAGTACGAGCAGTACTTC. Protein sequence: CASSFSAGGQYEQYF.